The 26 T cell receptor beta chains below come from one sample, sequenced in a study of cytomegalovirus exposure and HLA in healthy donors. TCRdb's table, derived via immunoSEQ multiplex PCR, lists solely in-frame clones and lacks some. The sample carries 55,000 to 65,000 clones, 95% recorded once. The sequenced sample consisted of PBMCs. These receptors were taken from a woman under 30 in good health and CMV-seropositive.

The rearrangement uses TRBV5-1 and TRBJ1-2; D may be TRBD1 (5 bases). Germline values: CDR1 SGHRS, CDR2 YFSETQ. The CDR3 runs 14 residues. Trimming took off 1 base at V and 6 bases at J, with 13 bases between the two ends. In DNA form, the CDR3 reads TGCGCCAGCAGCTTGAGGTACCAGGGCGATGGCTACACCTTC. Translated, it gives CASSLRYQGDGYTF.

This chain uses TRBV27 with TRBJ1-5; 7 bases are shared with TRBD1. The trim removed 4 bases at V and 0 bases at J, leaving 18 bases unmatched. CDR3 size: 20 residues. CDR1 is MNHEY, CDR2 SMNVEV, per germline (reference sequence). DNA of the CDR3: TGTGCCAGCAGTTATAGCGCATGGGACAGACCGACGTATAGCAATCAGCCCCAGCATTTT. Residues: CASSYSAWDRPTYSNQPQHF.

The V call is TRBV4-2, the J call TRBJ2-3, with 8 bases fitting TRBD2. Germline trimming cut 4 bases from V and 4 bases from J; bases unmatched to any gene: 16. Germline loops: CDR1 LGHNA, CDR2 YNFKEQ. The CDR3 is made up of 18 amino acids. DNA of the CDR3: TGTGCCAGCAGCCGAACCTACTACAGCGGGGGTCGGGCAGATACGCAGTATTTT. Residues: CASSRTYYSGGRADTQYF.

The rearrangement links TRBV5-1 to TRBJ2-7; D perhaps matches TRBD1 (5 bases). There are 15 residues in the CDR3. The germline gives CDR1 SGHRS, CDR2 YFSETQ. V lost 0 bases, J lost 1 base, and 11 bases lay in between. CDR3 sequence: CASSLVGQGSYEQYF. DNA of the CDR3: TGCGCCAGCAGCTTGGTGGGGCAGGGTTCCTACGAGCAGTACTTC. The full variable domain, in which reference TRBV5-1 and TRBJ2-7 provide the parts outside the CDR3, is KAGVTQTPRYLIKTRGQQVTLSCSPISGHRSVSWYQQTPGQGLQFLFEYFSETQRNKGNFPGRFSGRQFSNSRSEMNVSTLELGDSALYLCASSLVGQGSYEQYFGPGTRLTVT.

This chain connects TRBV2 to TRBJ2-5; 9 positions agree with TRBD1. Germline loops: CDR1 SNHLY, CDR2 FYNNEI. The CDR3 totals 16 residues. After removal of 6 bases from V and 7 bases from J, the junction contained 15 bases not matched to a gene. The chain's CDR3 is CASSGWETGGAGTQYF. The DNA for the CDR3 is TGTGCCAGCAGCGGGTGGGAGACAGGGGGAGCTGGGACCCAGTACTTC.

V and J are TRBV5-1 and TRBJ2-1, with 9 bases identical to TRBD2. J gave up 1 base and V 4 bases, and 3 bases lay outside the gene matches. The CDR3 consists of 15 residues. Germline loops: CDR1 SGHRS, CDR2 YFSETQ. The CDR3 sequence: CASSKAGGSYNEQFF. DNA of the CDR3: TGCGCCAGCAGCAAAGCGGGAGGTTCCTACAATGAGCAGTTCTTC.

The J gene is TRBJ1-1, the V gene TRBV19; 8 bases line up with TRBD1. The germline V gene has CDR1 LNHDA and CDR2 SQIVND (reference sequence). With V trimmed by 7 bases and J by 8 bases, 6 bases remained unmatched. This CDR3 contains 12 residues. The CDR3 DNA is TGTGCCAGTAAGGACAGGGCTGGAGAAGCTTTCTTT. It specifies CASKDRAGEAFF.

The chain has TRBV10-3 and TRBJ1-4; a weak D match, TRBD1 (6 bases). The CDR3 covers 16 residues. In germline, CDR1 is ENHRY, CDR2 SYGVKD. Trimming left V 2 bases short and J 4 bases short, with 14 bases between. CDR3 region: CAISEHEQGFNEKLFF. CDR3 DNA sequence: TGTGCCATCAGTGAGCACGAACAGGGCTTTAATGAAAAACTGTTTTTT.

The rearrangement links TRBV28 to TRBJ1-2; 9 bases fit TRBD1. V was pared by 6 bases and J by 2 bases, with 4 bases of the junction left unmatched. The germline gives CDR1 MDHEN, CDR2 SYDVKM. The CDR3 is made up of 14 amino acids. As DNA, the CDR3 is TGTGCCAGCAGCCAAGGACAGGGGAACTATGGCTACACCTTC. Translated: CASSQGQGNYGYTF.

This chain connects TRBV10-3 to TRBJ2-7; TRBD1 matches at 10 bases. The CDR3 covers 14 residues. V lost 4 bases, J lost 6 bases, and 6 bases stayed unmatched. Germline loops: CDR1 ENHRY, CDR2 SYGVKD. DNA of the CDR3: TGTGCCATCAGTGTTGGGGACAGGGGAAGCGAGCAGTACTTC. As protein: CAISVGDRGSEQYF.

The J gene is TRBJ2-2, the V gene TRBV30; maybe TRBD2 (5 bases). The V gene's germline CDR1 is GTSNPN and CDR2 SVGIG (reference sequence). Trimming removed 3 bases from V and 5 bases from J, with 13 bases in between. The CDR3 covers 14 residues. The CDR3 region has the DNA TGTGCCTGGAGGCCCAGATCGGGGACCGGGGAGCTGTTTTTT. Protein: CAWRPRSGTGELFF. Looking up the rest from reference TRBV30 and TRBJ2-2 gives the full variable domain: SQTIHQWPATLVQPVGSPLSLECTVEGTSNPNLYWYRQAAGRGLQLLFYSVGIGQISSEVPQNLSASRPQDRQFILSSKKLLLSDSGFYLCAWRPRSGTGELFFGEGSRLTVL.

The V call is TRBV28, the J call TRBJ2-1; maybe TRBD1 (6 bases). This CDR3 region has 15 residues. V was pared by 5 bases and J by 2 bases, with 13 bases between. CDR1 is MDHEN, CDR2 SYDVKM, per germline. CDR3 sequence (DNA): TGTGCCAGCAGTCCGAGGGGGAAAACCTACAATGAGCAGTTCTTC. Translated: CASSPRGKTYNEQFF.

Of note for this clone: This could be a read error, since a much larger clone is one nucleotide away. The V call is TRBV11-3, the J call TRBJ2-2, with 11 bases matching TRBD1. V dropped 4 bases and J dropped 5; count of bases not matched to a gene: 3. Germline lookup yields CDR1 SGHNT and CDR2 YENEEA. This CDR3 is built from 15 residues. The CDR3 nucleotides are TGTGCCAGCAGCTCGGGACAGGGGGAGACCGGGGAGCTGTTTTTT. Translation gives CASSSGQGETGELFF.

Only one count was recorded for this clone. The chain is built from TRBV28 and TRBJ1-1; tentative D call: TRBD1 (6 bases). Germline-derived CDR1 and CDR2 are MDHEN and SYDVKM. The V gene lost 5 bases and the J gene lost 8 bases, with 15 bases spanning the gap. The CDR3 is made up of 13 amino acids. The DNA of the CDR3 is TGTGCCAGCAGTGCCTCGACAGGAATCGAAGCTTTCTTT. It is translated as CASSASTGIEAFF.

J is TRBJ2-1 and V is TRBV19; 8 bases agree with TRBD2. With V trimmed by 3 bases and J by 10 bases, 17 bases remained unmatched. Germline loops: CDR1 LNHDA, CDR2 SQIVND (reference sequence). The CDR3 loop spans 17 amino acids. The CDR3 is CASSIPLLAGMTGEQFF. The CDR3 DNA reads TGTGCCAGTAGTATTCCCCTCCTAGCGGGCATGACCGGAGAGCAGTTCTTC.

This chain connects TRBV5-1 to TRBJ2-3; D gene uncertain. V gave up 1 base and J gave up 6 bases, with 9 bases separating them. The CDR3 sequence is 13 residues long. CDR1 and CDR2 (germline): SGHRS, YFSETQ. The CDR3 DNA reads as TGCGCCAGCAGCTTGATCCTGTCGGATACGCAGTATTTT. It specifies CASSLILSDTQYF.

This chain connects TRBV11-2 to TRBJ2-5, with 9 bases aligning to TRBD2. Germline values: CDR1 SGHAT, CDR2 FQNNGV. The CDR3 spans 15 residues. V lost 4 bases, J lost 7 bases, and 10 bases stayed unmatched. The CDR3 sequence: CASSSLQAGGGTQYF. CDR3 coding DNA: TGTGCCAGCAGCTCACTTCAAGCGGGGGGTGGGACCCAGTACTTC.

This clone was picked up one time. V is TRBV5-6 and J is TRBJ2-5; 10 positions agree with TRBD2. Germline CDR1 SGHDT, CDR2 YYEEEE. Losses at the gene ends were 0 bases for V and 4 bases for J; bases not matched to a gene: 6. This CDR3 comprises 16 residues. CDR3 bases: TGTGCCAGCAGCTTGGTGGGTAGCGGGAGGTTAGAGACCCAGTACTTC. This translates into CASSLVGSGRLETQYF.

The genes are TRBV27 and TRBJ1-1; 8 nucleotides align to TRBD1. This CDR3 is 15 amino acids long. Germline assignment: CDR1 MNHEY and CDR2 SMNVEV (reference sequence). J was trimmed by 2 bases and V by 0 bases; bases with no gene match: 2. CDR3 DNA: TGTGCCAGCAGTTTATCGGGGACAGGAAACACTGAAGCTTTCTTT. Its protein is CASSLSGTGNTEAFF.

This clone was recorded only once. CDR3 nucleotides: TGTGCCAGCAGTGAGTCCAACCTAGGCTACACCTTC. Its protein product is CASSESNLGYTF. V usage is TRBV28 and J usage is TRBJ1-2; D ambiguous. CDR1 and CDR2 from the germline V gene are MDHEN and SYDVKM. V lost 5 bases to trimming and J lost 8 bases, with 12 bases between them. The CDR3 has 12 residues.

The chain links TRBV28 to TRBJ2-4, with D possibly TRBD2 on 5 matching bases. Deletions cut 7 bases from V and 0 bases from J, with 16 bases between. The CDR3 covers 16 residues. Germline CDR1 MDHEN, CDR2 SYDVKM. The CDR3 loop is CASNSRDYLAKNIQYF. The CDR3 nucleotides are TGTGCCAGCAACTCTCGGGATTACCTAGCCAAAAACATTCAGTACTTC.

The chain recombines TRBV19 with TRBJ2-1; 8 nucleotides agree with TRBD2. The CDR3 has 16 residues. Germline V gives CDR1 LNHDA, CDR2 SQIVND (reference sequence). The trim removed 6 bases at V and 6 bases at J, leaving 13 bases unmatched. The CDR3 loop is CASRPWRSGGLNEQFF. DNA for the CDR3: TGTGCCAGTAGGCCCTGGCGGAGCGGGGGACTCAATGAGCAGTTCTTC.

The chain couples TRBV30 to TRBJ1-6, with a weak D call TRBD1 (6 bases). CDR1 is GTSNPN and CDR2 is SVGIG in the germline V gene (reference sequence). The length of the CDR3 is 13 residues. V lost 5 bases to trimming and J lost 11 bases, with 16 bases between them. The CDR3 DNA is TGTGCCTGGGGGGAGGGGGGCATAGCACCCCTCCACTTT. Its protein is CAWGEGGIAPLHF.

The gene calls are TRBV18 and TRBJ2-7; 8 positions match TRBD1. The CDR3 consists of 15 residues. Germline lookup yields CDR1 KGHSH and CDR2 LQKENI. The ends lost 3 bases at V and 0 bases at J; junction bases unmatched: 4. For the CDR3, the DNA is TGTGCCAGCTCACCTCAGGGGGCGTACTCCTACGAGCAGTACTTC. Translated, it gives CASSPQGAYSYEQYF.

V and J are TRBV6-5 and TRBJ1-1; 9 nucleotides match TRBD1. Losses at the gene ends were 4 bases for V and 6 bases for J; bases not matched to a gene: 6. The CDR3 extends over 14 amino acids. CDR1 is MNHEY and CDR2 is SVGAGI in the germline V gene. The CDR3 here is CASSWDREGPEAFF. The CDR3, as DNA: TGTGCCAGCAGTTGGGACAGGGAAGGCCCTGAAGCTTTCTTT.

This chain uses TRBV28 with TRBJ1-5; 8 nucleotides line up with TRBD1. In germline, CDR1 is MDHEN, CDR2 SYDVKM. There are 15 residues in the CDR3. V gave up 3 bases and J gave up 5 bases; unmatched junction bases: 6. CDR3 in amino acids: CASSFRQGPYQPQHF. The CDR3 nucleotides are TGTGCCAGCAGTTTCCGACAGGGGCCATATCAGCCCCAGCATTTT.